The entry below describes one TCR beta chain. Its cognate antigen is unknown. CD3+CD4+ and CD3+CD8+ cells were FACS-sorted from thawed unstimulated PBMCs. The source of the sample is a study of T cell clones after liver transplantation. Study overall: Samples came from ITN030ST, which attempted immunosuppression withdrawal within 2 years of liver transplantation. Study-level findings and limits: In two subjects, few donor cells limited the measurable donor-reactive repertoire.

The CDR3 runs 15 residues. The germline CDR1 and CDR2 sequences are SGHTA and FQGTGA. Between the trimmed V and J ends, which lost 2 bases and 0 bases, there was a span of 9 bases. Generated by immunoSEQ multiplex PCR, the TCRdb table keeps only in-frame clones and is missing some. Here the sample spans roughly 100,000 clones, roughly four fifths being singletons. The rearrangement uses TRBV7-3 and TRBJ2-3, with D perhaps TRBD2 (6 bases). Material: CD4+ T cells from blood, obtained around 50 months after liver transplant. This receptor was obtained from a human patient who received a liver transplant. Some T cells may be the graft donor's. The CDR3 DNA is TGTGCCAGCAGCTTATCGACTAGAAGCACAGATACGCAGTATTTT. It codes for CASSLSTRSTDTQYF.